This T cell receptor (beta chain) was retrieved from a study of cytomegalovirus exposure and HLA in healthy donors. CDR1 and CDR2 from the germline V gene are SGHAT and FQNNGV. The CDR3 is 16 amino acids. Trimming stripped 1 base from V and 5 bases from J, with 14 bases between. Researchers ran the PCR with 60 Vbeta and 13 Jbeta primers. The repertoire was sequenced with immunoSEQ multiplex PCR; TCRdb's copy has only in-frame clones and lacks some. The data show 120,000 to 150,000 clones, about 83% seen once. The sample comprised PBMCs. The origin of this receptor is a man aged 40-49 years in good health and CMV-seropositive. The V call is TRBV11-2, the J call TRBJ1-4; D gene uncertain. The chain's CDR3 is CASSLGLQLKNEKLFF. DNA of the CDR3: TGTGCCAGCAGCTTAGGACTGCAACTTAAAAATGAAAAACTGTTTTTT.